Included here is one T cell receptor beta chain sequence, with context. The antigen remains unidentified. A J-beta primer mix and a sample-barcoded 5' primer were used in a second PCR of about 7 to 12 cycles. The template-switch adaptor was a 5' adaptor with 12 random nucleotides. It tagged each cDNA molecule. MiXCR was run by TCRdb on the 5' RACE reads, yielding one entry per CDR3 protein. Found here are 1.5 million or so distinct CDR3 sequences, approximately 39% of them singletons; the top ten hold roughly 3.7%. The record originates from a study of blood T cells in healthy people across ages. Study-level results: Long-lived donors exceeded aged donors in naive CD4+ cells and diversity.

Trimming stripped 7 bases from V and 4 bases from J, with 19 bases between. From germline, CDR1 is MNHEY and CDR2 SMNVEV (reference sequence). The CDR3 covers 15 residues. The chain couples TRBV27 to TRBJ1-2; D not certain. The sequenced sample consisted of blood. This clonotype was sampled from a woman younger than 35 in good health. In nucleotides, the CDR3 is TGTGCCAGCACCGTCACTTTGTCCGGCGGCTATGGCTACACCTTC. Protein sequence: CASTVTLSGGYGYTF.